The subject of this entry is one T cell receptor (beta chain). The target antigen is unknown. This same CDR3 is encoded by further DNA sequences in the sample. The data stem from a study of shared clonotypes between healthy human individuals. Study observations and caveats: When compared with the clonotypes that were shared by all four sorted-subset donors, the non-shared clonotypes turned out to have lower generation probabilities.

This table comes from immunoSEQ multiplex PCR, and its TCRdb copy is limited to in-frame clones, with some not included. The repertoire holds about 2.4 million clones, with 90% to 95% as singletons. Sequenced sample: naive CD4+ T cells from PBMCs. The subset is: CD45RA+ positively selected. This sequence originates from a man aged 18 to 29 in good health. Some clones in this sample may be carry-over from other donors' samples.

CDR3 protein: CASSRTGSYEQYF. CDR3 DNA sequence: TGTGCCAGCAGTAGGACGGGGTCCTACGAGCAGTACTTC. The V call is TRBV6-1, the J call TRBJ2-7, with TRBD2 as a possible D gene (5 bases). The CDR3 covers 13 residues. The ends were cut back, 5 bases at V and 1 base at J, with 9 bases in the middle. Germline loops: CDR1 MNHNS, CDR2 SASEGT.